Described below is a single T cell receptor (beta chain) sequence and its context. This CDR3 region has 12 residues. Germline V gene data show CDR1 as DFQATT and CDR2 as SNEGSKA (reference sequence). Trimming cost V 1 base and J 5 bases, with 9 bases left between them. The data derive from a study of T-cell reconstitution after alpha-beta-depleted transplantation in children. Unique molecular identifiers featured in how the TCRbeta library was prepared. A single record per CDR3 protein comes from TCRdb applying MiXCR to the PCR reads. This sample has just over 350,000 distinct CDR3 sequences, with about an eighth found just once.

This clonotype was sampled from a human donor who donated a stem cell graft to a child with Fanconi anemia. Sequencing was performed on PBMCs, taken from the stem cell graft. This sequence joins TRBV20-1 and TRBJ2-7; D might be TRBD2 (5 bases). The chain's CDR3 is CSARVRAHEQYF. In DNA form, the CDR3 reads TGCAGTGCTAGAGTGAGGGCTCACGAGCAGTACTTC.